These 15 T cell receptor beta chains share one sample of origin, sequenced in a study of blood T cells in healthy people across ages. Combining a sample-barcoded 5' primer with a J-beta primer mix, a second PCR ran for roughly 7 to 12 cycles. One entry per CDR3 protein results from TCRdb running MiXCR on the 5' RACE reads. In the table there are about 640,000 distinct CDR3 sequences, around two fifths of which are singletons. The sample comprised blood. The origin of the receptors is a man aged 80 or over in good health.

The chain combines TRBV28 with TRBJ1-4, with D maybe TRBD1 (6 bases). CDR1 is MDHEN, CDR2 SYDVKM, per germline. Between the trimmed V and J ends, which lost 6 bases and 1 base, there was a span of 12 bases. This CDR3 spans 15 amino acids. CDR3 in amino acids: CASSRGGGTNEKLFF. As DNA, the CDR3 is TGTGCCAGCAGCAGGGGCGGGGGAACTAATGAAAAACTGTTTTTT.

The chain links TRBV12-3 or TRBV12-4 to TRBJ1-5; D is perhaps TRBD1 (6 bases). This CDR3 is 16 amino acids long. Trimming left V 3 bases short and J 7 bases short, with 19 bases between. The CDR3 sequence is CASSFSLDSFSQPQHF. For the CDR3, the DNA is TGTGCCAGCAGTTTTTCGCTGGACAGCTTCTCCCAGCCCCAGCATTTT.

This clonotype was observed once. V is TRBV12-3 or TRBV12-4 and J is TRBJ2-2; no definite D call. V dropped 7 bases and J dropped 2 bases, with 14 bases sitting between them. The CDR3 contains 15 residues. The CDR3 DNA reads TGTGCCAGCACCTCGGGTAGCCCTAACACCGGGGAGCTGTTTTTT. It specifies CASTSGSPNTGELFF.

This clonotype was counted a few times. The chain uses TRBV14 and TRBJ1-2; D gene ambiguous. The V end was cut by 2 bases, the J end by 2 bases, with 12 bases between. CDR3 length equals 15 residues. Germline CDR1 reads SGHDN; CDR2 reads FVKESK. The CDR3 protein is CASSQLNPKNYGYTF. Written as DNA, the CDR3 is TGTGCCAGCAGCCAACTAAATCCCAAAAACTATGGCTACACCTTC.

This clonotype has just one count. V is TRBV10-3 and J is TRBJ2-1, with D uncertain. The DNA end favors TRBJ2-7, so the J call may be wrong. This CDR3 is 16 amino acids long. Germline V gene sequence: CDR1 ENHRY, CDR2 SYGVKD. In DNA, the CDR3 is TGTGCCATCAGTGAATCTGTCAATCCCCCCTACAATGAGCAGTACTTC. Amino acids: CAISESVNPPYNEQYF.

The chain carries TRBV11-3 and TRBJ2-3, with 9 bases matching TRBD1. This CDR3 is built from 15 residues. The germline gives CDR1 SGHNT, CDR2 YENEEA. The trim removed 5 bases at V and 5 bases at J, leaving 8 bases unmatched. This CDR3 reads CASSPPGQGIDTQYF. The CDR3, as DNA: TGTGCCAGCAGCCCACCGGGACAGGGAATAGATACGCAGTATTTT. Drawing the rest from reference TRBV11-3 and TRBJ2-3, the complete variable domain is EAGVVQSPRYKIIEKKQPVAFWCNPISGHNTLYWYLQNLGQGPELLIRYENEEAVDDSQLPKDRFSAERLKGVDSTLKIQPAELGDSAVYLCASSPPGQGIDTQYFGPGTRLTVL.

This clonotype has only a few counts. The CDR3 spells CASSPGLAGVIDTQYF. The CDR3 nucleotides read TGTGCCAGCAGTCCAGGACTAGCGGGAGTAATAGATACGCAGTATTTT. V and J are TRBV6-5 and TRBJ2-3; TRBD2 matches at 13 bases. The CDR3 runs to 16 residues. Germline CDR1 is MNHEY and CDR2 is SVGAGI. V lost 5 bases and J lost 5; bases outside the gene matches: 7.

On this clonotype itself: Since a much larger clone is just one base distant, this may be a read error. V is TRBV10-3 and J is TRBJ2-7, with 8 bases fitting TRBD2. Per the germline V gene, CDR1 is ENHRY and CDR2 is SYGVKD. The CDR3 is made up of 13 amino acids. The V and J ends lost 11 bases and 5 bases, in that order; junction bases with no gene match: 11. CDR3 sequence: CASGGNPDHEQYF. For the CDR3, the DNA is TGTGCCTCGGGGGGGAACCCCGACCACGAGCAGTACTTC.

The chain is built from TRBV6-2 or TRBV6-3 and TRBJ2-7, with a weak D call TRBD1 (6 bases). The CDR3 is 11 residues long. CDR1 is MNHEY and CDR2 is SVGEGT in the germline V gene. Between the trimmed V and J ends, which lost 6 bases and 11 bases, there was a span of 14 bases. CDR3 DNA sequence: TGTGCCAGCAGCTCTACAGGGCACAAGTACTTC. It encodes CASSSTGHKYF.

The rearrangement joins TRBV24-1 to TRBJ2-5; 7 bases map to TRBD1. V trimming: 4 bases; J trimming: 5 bases; junction bases outside the gene matches: 6. Germline V lookup: CDR1 KGHDR, CDR2 SFDVKD. CDR3 size: 14 residues. The CDR3, as DNA: TGTGCCACCAGTGACCCGACAGGGTTGGAGACCCAGTACTTC. Its protein product is CATSDPTGLETQYF.

This chain joins TRBV6-2 or TRBV6-3 and TRBJ2-5; D is perhaps TRBD2 (7 bases). Germline CDR1 reads MNHEY; CDR2 reads SVGEGT. The V gene lost 5 bases and the J gene lost 1 base, with 17 bases spanning the gap. The CDR3 contains 16 residues. The chain's CDR3 is CASSTLERGGQETQYF. The CDR3 nucleotides read TGTGCCAGCAGTACACTCGAAAGGGGGGGCCAAGAGACCCAGTACTTC.

The chain couples TRBV20-1 to TRBJ2-7; 8 bases agree with TRBD1. This CDR3 contains 13 residues. V lost 5 bases to trimming and J lost 3 bases; unmatched junction nucleotides: 6. Per the germline V gene, CDR1 is DFQATT and CDR2 is SNEGSKA (reference sequence). Here the CDR3 reads CSAPRTGNYEQYF. CDR3 in DNA: TGCAGTGCTCCACGGACAGGGAACTACGAGCAGTACTTC.

The chain employs TRBV18 and TRBJ2-1, with TRBD1 as a possible D gene (6 bases). V was pared by 0 bases and J by 1 base, with 22 bases between. The CDR3 contains 20 residues. Germline V gives CDR1 KGHSH, CDR2 LQKENI. The CDR3 sequence: CASSPPPETGRSPSYNEQFF. The DNA of the CDR3 is TGTGCCAGCTCACCACCACCCGAAACAGGGCGATCCCCTTCCTACAATGAGCAGTTCTTC.

This chain joins TRBV5-1 and TRBJ2-7; possibly TRBD2 for D (5 bases). V lost 0 bases and J 1 base, leaving 11 bases between the germline ends. The germline gives CDR1 SGHRS, CDR2 YFSETQ. CDR3 length: 15 residues. CDR3 region: CASSLAPGLSYEQYF. The CDR3 DNA reads TGCGCCAGCAGCTTGGCCCCAGGACTGTCCTACGAGCAGTACTTC.

This clonotype was counted between two and nine times. J is TRBJ2-7 and V is TRBV19, with D unresolved. V was trimmed by 4 bases and J by 5 bases, leaving 12 bases between them. In germline, CDR1 is LNHDA, CDR2 SQIVND (reference sequence). The CDR3 contains 13 residues. As DNA, the CDR3 is TGTGCCAGTAGTACGTGGGCGGCGGACGAGCAGTACTTC. It is translated as CASSTWAADEQYF.